This T cell receptor beta chain stems from a study of blood T cell repertoires in COVID-19. Study summary: The study drew acute and convalescent COVID-19 samples from the United States, Italy and Spain.

Under the authors' procedure: Scientists estimated how many nucleated cells there were by amplifying reference gene primers. The protocol was immunoSEQ multiplex PCR, while the TCRdb copy is restricted to in-frame clones and leaves out a portion. That table furnishes V, J and clone size, whereas the DNA furnished D and trimming. The table lists hundreds of thousands of clones, 75% to 90% of them singletons, with approximately 1.4% in the top ten. This clonotype was sampled from a woman between 40 and 55 years old who had recovered from COVID-19. Material for sequencing was peripheral blood.

The CDR3 nucleotides are TGTGCCAGCAGTCACCTACCTGGACAGGCCGAAAACACTGAAGCTTTCTTT. It specifies CASSHLPGQAENTEAFF. The chain is built from TRBV6-6 and TRBJ1-1; 7 bases are shared with TRBD1. The CDR3 is 17 amino acids. Germline V gene sequence: CDR1 MNHNY, CDR2 SVGAGI (reference sequence). J gave up 2 bases and V 5 bases, and 14 bases lay outside the gene matches.